The 18 T cell receptor beta chains presented below share a single source sample, sequenced in a study of cytomegalovirus exposure and HLA in healthy donors. The PCR had 60 Vbeta and 13 Jbeta primers. Method: immunoSEQ multiplex PCR; TCRdb's copy keeps in-frame clones and lacks some. Seen here are some 71,000 clones, roughly 67% observed once, and the top ten hold roughly 7.2%. The sequenced sample consisted of PBMCs. The receptors shown here come from a man in his forties in good health and CMV-seropositive.

The chain recombines TRBV6-6 with TRBJ2-7; possible D gene TRBD2, 5 bases. V gave up 0 bases and J gave up 3 bases, with 15 bases separating them. CDR1 and CDR2 (germline): MNHNY, SVGAGI (reference sequence). The CDR3 sequence is 16 residues long. The CDR3 here is CASSYSKLLRDYEQYF. DNA for the CDR3: TGTGCCAGCAGTTACTCGAAGCTACTCCGGGACTACGAGCAGTACTTC.

The CDR3: CASSSLGTHQANYGYTF. The CDR3 region has the DNA TGTGCCAGCAGCTCACTCGGGACACATCAAGCTAACTATGGCTACACCTTC. The rearrangement links TRBV11-2 to TRBJ1-2, with D possibly matching TRBD1 (6 bases). V was pared by 4 bases and J by 0 bases, with 18 bases between. Germline-derived CDR1 and CDR2 are SGHAT and FQNNGV. The CDR3 runs 17 residues.

The table lists this clone with a few counts. The genes are TRBV6-5 and TRBJ1-6; TRBD1 agrees at 8 bases. Germline CDR1 and CDR2: MNHEY and SVGAGI. CDR3 length: 14 residues. Unmatched junction bases numbered 6, after V lost 5 bases and J lost 9 bases. The CDR3 nucleotides are TGTGCCAGCAGTGCCGGGACAGGTTTTTCACCCCTCCACTTT. As protein: CASSAGTGFSPLHF.

This rearrangement joins TRBV27 to TRBJ2-5; D remains unclear. Trimming took off 5 bases at V and 0 bases at J, with 4 bases between the two ends. The length of the CDR3 is 12 residues. Per the germline V gene, CDR1 is MNHEY and CDR2 is SMNVEV (reference sequence). The CDR3 DNA reads as TGTGCCAGCAGTCTTGACCAAGAGACCCAGTACTTC. It encodes CASSLDQETQYF.

The count of this clone is one. This rearrangement joins TRBV11-1 to TRBJ2-6; D may be TRBD2 (6 bases). This CDR3 contains 17 residues. Germline lookup yields CDR1 SGHAT and CDR2 FQDESV (reference sequence). The V end lost 0 bases, the J end lost 0 bases, and 9 bases lay between the germline ends. CDR3 region: CASSLAGGSSGANVLTF. The CDR3 nucleotides are TGTGCCAGCAGCTTAGCGGGAGGAAGCTCTGGGGCCAACGTCCTGACTTTC.

There are a few counts of this clone. The gene calls are TRBV9 and TRBJ1-1; 9 nucleotides align to TRBD1. Trimming cost V 2 bases and J 4 bases; bases outside gene matches: 12. Germline V lookup: CDR1 SGDLS, CDR2 YYNGEE. The CDR3 consists of 17 residues. CDR3 loop: CASSVGTGGVLGTEAFF. Here the CDR3 DNA reads TGTGCCAGCAGCGTGGGTACAGGGGGCGTTCTGGGCACTGAAGCTTTCTTT. The full variable domain, with the rest looked up from reference TRBV9 and TRBJ1-1, is DSGVTQTPKHLITATGQRVTLRCSPRSGDLSVYWYQQSLDQGLQFLIQYYNGEERAKGNILERFSAQQFPDLHSELNLSSLELGDSALYFCASSVGTGGVLGTEAFFGQGTRLTVV.

Here the CDR3 reads CASSGRGQSTDTQYF. The CDR3 DNA reads TGTGCCAGTAGTGGGCGAGGGCAAAGCACAGATACGCAGTATTTT. The chain employs TRBV19 and TRBJ2-3, with TRBD2 as a possible D gene (5 bases). This CDR3 region has 15 residues. The V end lost 5 bases, the J end lost 0 bases, and 12 bases lay between the germline ends. Looked up from germline, CDR1 is LNHDA and CDR2 is SQIVND (reference sequence). The entire variable domain, with the rest obtained from reference TRBV19 and TRBJ2-3, is as follows: DGGITQSPKYLFRKEGQNVTLSCEQNLNHDAMYWYRQDPGQGLRLIYYSQIVNDFQKGDIAEGYSVSREKKESFPLTVTSAQKNPTAFYLCASSGRGQSTDTQYFGPGTRLTVL.

This sequence joins TRBV29-1 and TRBJ2-7, with D maybe TRBD2 (6 bases). From germline, CDR1 is SQVTM and CDR2 ANQGSEA. CDR3 length: 13 amino acids. V was clipped by 4 bases and J by 7 bases, with 17 bases between them. DNA for the CDR3: TGCAGCGTTGCGGGGGACCTTGCGGGGGAGCAGTACTTC. This gives the protein CSVAGDLAGEQYF.

The chain is built from TRBV5-1 and TRBJ2-2, with 9 bases aligning to TRBD1. From germline, CDR1 is SGHRS and CDR2 YFSETQ. J lost 9 bases, V lost 2 bases, and 5 bases had no gene match. The CDR3 is 14 residues long. CDR3 region: CASSLRTGARELFF. In nucleotides, the CDR3 is TGCGCCAGCAGCTTAAGGACAGGGGCCCGGGAGCTGTTTTTT.

The chain combines TRBV6-5 with TRBJ1-2; 8 bases agree with TRBD1. This CDR3 is built from 13 residues. Germline values: CDR1 MNHEY, CDR2 SVGAGI. The J segment lost 8 bases and the V segment lost 7 bases, leaving 9 bases of the junction unmatched. CDR3 bases: TGTGCCAGCACCGGACAGGGTAATAGAGGCTACACCTTC. This sequence encodes CASTGQGNRGYTF.

The V call is TRBV4-3, the J call TRBJ2-1; 10 bases map to TRBD2. The ends lost 4 bases at V and 8 bases at J; junction bases unmatched: 5. CDR1 is LGHNA, CDR2 YSLEER, per germline. The CDR3 has 14 residues. This CDR3 reads CASSRSGGIHEQFF. In DNA form, the CDR3 reads TGCGCCAGCAGCCGTAGCGGGGGGATACATGAGCAGTTCTTC.

The chain uses TRBV29-1 and TRBJ2-7, with TRBD2 matching 13 bases. This CDR3 is built from 13 residues. Germline V lookup: CDR1 SQVTM, CDR2 ANQGSEA. J lost 6 bases, V lost 7 bases, and 6 bases had no gene match. CDR3 DNA sequence: TGCAGCGCTCGGACTAGCGGGAGTACCGAGCAGTACTTC. Amino acid sequence: CSARTSGSTEQYF.

This chain joins TRBV7-2 and TRBJ1-1; a possible D gene is TRBD1 (6 bases). The CDR3 is made up of 13 amino acids. Trimming pared 5 bases from V and 2 bases from J, leaving 9 bases between. Germline V gives CDR1 SGHTA, CDR2 FQGNSA. CDR3 nucleotide sequence: TGTGCCAGCAGCGCCGGGACAAACACTGAAGCTTTCTTT. It translates to CASSAGTNTEAFF.

The V gene is TRBV10-3, the J gene TRBJ2-2; 9 bases map to TRBD1. The CDR3 covers 16 residues. The trim removed 4 bases at V and 0 bases at J, leaving 3 bases unmatched. Germline CDR1 ENHRY, CDR2 SYGVKD. CDR3 sequence reads: CAISADRGSNTGELFF. The DNA for the CDR3 is TGTGCCATCAGTGCGGACAGGGGCTCGAACACCGGGGAGCTGTTTTTT.

J is TRBJ2-7 and V is TRBV16, with TRBD2 as a possible D gene (6 bases). In germline, CDR1 is KGHSY, CDR2 FQNENV. This CDR3 has 17 residues. Between the trimmed V and J ends, which lost 0 bases and 2 bases, there was a span of 17 bases. CDR3 nucleotide sequence: TGTGCCAGCAGCCAATCGGGGCGGGGCAGGGCCACCTACGAGCAGTACTTC. Its translation is CASSQSGRGRATYEQYF.

The chain combines TRBV7-9 with TRBJ2-7; D ambiguous. Germline CDR1 reads SEHNR; CDR2 reads FQNEAQ (reference sequence). The CDR3 contains 11 residues. V was shortened by 6 bases and J by 12 bases, with 15 bases between the two germline ends. The CDR3 loop is CASREVEDPYF. CDR3 nucleotides: TGTGCCAGCAGAGAAGTCGAGGATCCGTACTTC.

V usage is TRBV25-1 and J usage is TRBJ1-2; weak D call: TRBD1 (6 bases). Germline loops: CDR1 MGHDK, CDR2 SYGVNS. V shed 8 bases and J shed 3 bases, with 16 bases lying between them. CDR3 length equals 14 residues. CDR3 sequence (DNA): TGTGCCAGCTCCATCCCGGGGGGCGACTATGGCTACACCTTC. It specifies CASSIPGGDYGYTF.

As concerns this clone: Other nucleotide sequences in the sample specify the same CDR3. This CDR3 reads CASSGGIARGLETQYF. CDR3 in DNA: TGTGCCAGCAGCGGGGGGATAGCGCGAGGTTTGGAGACCCAGTACTTC. The rearrangement uses TRBV5-6 and TRBJ2-5, with TRBD2 as a possible D gene (6 bases). The germline V and J ends were trimmed by 4 bases and 5 bases, with 21 bases remaining between them. Looked up from germline, CDR1 is SGHDT and CDR2 is YYEEEE. CDR3 size: 16 residues.